The clone carrying this T cell receptor beta chain was seen more than once but under ten times. What it binds is unknown. With a J-beta primer mix and a sample-barcoded 5' primer, a second PCR ran roughly 6 to 12 cycles. TCRdb itself ran the 5' RACE reads through MiXCR, one entry per CDR3 protein. In the table there are almost 550,000 distinct CDR3 sequences, 20% to 30% of which are singletons. The data are from a study of blood T cells in healthy people across ages. At the level of the study: About one barcoded beta molecule per two T cells was the capture yield of template switching. Findings and caveats of the study: Age brought a roughly linear fall in TCR beta diversity measured per million T cells.

The sample also formed part of further work on T cells of mothers and their children. From that study: Thymic selection shapes TCR recombination output similarly in related and unrelated pairs. Slightly higher, non-significant overlap characterized related mother-child pairs relative to unrelated pairs.

The sequence came from a boy aged 5-17 years in good health. The specimen was blood.

In nucleotides, the CDR3 is TGTGCTACCCGACAGGGTGGCACCGGGGAGCTGTTTTTT. Translated: CATRQGGTGELFF. The gene calls are TRBV12-5 and TRBJ2-2; 7 nucleotides align to TRBD1. V dropped 10 bases and J dropped 4; count of bases not matched to a gene: 6. The CDR3 extends over 13 amino acids. Per the germline V gene, CDR1 is LGHNT and CDR2 is FRNRAP.